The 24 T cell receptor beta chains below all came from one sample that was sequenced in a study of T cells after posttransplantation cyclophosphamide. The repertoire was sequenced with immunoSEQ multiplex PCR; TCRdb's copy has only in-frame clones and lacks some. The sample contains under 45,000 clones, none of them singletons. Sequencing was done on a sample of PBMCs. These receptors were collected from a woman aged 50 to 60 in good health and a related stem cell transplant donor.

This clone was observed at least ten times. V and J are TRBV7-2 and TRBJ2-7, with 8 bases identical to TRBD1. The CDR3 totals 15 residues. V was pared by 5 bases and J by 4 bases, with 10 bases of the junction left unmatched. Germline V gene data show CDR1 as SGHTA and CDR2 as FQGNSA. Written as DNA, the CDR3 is TGTGCCAGCAGCGCACGGGGACAGGCGAAATACGAGCAGTACTTC. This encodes CASSARGQAKYEQYF. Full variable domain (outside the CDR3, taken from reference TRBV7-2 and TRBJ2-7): GAGVSQSPSNKVTEKGKDVELRCDPISGHTALYWYRQSLGQGLEFLIYFQGNSAPDKSGLPSDRFSAERTGGSVSTLTIQRTQQEDSAVYLCASSARGQAKYEQYFGPGTRLTVT.

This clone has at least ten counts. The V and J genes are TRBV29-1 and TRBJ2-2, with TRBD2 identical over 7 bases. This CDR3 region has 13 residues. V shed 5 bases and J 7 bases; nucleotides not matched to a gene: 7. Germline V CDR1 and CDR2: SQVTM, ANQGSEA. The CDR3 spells CSVIRRGSGELFF. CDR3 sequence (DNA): TGCAGCGTTATTAGGCGGGGGAGCGGGGAGCTGTTTTTT.

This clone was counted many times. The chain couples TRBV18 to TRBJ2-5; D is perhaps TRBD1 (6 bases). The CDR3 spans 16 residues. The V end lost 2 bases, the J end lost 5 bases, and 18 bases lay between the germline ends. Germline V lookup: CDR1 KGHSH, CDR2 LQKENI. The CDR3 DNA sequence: TGTGCCAGCTCACCATCCGGACAGCCTATTAGGGAGACCCAGTACTTC. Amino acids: CASSPSGQPIRETQYF.

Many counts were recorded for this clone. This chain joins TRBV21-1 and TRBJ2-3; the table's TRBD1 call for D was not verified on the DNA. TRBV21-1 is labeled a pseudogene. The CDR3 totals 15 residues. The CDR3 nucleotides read TGTGCCAGCAGCACTGGACAGGGGAGGAGAGATACGCAGTATTTT. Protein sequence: CASSTGQGRRDTQYF.

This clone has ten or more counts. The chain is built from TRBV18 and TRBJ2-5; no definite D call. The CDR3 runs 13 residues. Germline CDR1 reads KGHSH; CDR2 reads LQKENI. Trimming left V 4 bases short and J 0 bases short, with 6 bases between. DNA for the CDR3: TGTGCCAGCTCACGGCAGGACCAAGAGACCCAGTACTTC. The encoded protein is CASSRQDQETQYF.

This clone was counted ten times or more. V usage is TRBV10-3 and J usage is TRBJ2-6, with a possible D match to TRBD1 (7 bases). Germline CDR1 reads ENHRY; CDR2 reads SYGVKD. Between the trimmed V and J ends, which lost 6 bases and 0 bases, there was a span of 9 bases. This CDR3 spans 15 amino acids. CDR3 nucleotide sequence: TGTGCCATCAGGGAGGGGGCCTCTGGGGCCAACGTCCTGACTTTC. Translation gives CAIREGASGANVLTF.

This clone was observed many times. The CDR3 protein is CASSFIQGAEAFF. The CDR3 DNA follows: TGTGCCAGCAGCTTTATACAGGGGGCTGAAGCTTTCTTT. This chain links TRBV7-6 with TRBJ1-1, with 8 bases fitting TRBD1. The CDR3 has 13 residues. The J segment lost 6 bases and the V segment lost 3 bases, leaving 3 bases of the junction unmatched. The germline V gene has CDR1 SGHVS and CDR2 FNYEAQ. The entire variable domain, with the rest obtained from reference TRBV7-6 and TRBJ1-1, is as follows: GAGVSQSPRYKVTKRGQDVALRCDPISGHVSLYWYRQALGQGPEFLTYFNYEAQQDKSGLPNDRFSAERPEGSISTLTIQRTEQRDSAMYRCASSFIQGAEAFFGQGTRLTVV.

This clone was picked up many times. DNA for the CDR3: TGTGCCAGCACCGCGGGCATACGATCCTACGAGCAGTACTTC. It translates to CASTAGIRSYEQYF. The V and J genes are TRBV6-1 and TRBJ2-7; the D gene is possibly TRBD2 (5 bases). The germline CDR1 and CDR2 sequences are MNHNS and SASEGT. The V gene lost 7 bases and the J gene lost 1 base, with 14 bases spanning the gap. The CDR3 has 14 amino acids.

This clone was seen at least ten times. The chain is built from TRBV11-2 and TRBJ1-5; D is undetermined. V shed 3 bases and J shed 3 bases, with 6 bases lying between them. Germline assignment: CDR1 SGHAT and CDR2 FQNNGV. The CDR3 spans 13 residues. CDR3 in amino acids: CASSFGYNQPQHF. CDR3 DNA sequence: TGTGCCAGCAGCTTCGGGTACAATCAGCCCCAGCATTTT.

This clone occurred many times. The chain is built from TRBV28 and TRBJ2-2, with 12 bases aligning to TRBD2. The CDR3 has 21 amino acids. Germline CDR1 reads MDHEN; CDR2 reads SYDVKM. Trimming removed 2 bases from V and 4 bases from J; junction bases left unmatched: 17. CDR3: CASSLRIKSLAGGHLTGELFF. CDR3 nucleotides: TGTGCCAGCAGTTTAAGAATTAAGAGTCTAGCGGGGGGGCACCTCACCGGGGAGCTGTTTTTT.

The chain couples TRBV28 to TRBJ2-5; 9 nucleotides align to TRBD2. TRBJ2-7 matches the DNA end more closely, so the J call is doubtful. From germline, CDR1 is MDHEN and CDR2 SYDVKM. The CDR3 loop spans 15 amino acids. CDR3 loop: CASSPPRGGTYEQYF. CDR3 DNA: TGTGCCAGCAGTCCCCCGCGGGGGGGTACCTACGAGCAGTACTTC.

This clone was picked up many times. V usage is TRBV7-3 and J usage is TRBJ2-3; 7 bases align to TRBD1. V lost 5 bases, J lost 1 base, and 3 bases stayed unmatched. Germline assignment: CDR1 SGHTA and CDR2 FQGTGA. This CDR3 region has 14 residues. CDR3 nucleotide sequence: TGTGCCAGCAGCCGCGGACAGGGCACAGATACGCAGTATTTT. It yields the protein CASSRGQGTDTQYF. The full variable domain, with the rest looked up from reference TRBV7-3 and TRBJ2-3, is GAGVSQTPSNKVTEKGKYVELRCDPISGHTALYWYRQSLGQGPEFLIYFQGTGAADDSGLPNDRFFAVRPEGSVSTLKIQRTERGDSAVYLCASSRGQGTDTQYFGPGTRLTVL.

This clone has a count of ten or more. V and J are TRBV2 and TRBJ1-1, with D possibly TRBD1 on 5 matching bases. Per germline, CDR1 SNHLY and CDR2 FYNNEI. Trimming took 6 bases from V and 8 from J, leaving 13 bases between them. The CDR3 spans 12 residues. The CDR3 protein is CASRGEAGEAFF. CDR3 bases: TGTGCCAGCAGGGGCGAGGCAGGGGAAGCTTTCTTT.

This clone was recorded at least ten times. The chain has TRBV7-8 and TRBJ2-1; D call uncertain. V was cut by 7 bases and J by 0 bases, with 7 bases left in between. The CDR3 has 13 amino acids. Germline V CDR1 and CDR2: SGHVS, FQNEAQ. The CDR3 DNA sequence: TGTGCCAGCACTTCCAGCTCCTACAATGAGCAGTTCTTC. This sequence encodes CASTSSSYNEQFF.

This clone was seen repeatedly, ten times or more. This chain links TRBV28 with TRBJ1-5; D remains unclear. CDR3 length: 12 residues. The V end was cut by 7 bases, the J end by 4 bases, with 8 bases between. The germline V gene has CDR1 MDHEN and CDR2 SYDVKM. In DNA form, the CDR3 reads TGTGCCAGCAACCGGGGAAATCAGCCCCAGCATTTT. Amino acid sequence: CASNRGNQPQHF.

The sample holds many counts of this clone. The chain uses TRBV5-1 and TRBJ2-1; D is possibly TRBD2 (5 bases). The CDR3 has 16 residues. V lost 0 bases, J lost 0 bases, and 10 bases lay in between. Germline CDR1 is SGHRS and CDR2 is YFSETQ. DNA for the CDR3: TGCGCCAGCAGCTTGGCAGACTATAGCTCCTACAATGAGCAGTTCTTC. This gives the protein CASSLADYSSYNEQFF. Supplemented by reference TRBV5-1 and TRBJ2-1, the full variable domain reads KAGVTQTPRYLIKTRGQQVTLSCSPISGHRSVSWYQQTPGQGLQFLFEYFSETQRNKGNFPGRFSGRQFSNSRSEMNVSTLELGDSALYLCASSLADYSSYNEQFFGPGTRLTVL.

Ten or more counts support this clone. CDR3 sequence: CASSIHDNEQFF. In DNA form, the CDR3 reads TGTGCCAGCAGCATCCATGACAATGAGCAGTTCTTC. The chain carries TRBV25-1 and TRBJ2-1; no firm D call. Germline V gene lookup returns CDR1 MGHDK and CDR2 SYGVNS. The CDR3 has 12 amino acids. Trimming stripped 6 bases from V and 5 bases from J, with 8 bases between.

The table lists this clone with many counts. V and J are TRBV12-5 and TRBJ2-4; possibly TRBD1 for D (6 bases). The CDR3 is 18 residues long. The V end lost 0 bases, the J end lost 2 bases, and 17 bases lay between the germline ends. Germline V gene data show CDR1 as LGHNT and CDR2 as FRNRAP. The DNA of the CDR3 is TGTGCTAGTGGTTTGGTACAAGGGGGAAGGGCGTCCAAAAACATTCAGTACTTC. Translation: CASGLVQGGRASKNIQYF.

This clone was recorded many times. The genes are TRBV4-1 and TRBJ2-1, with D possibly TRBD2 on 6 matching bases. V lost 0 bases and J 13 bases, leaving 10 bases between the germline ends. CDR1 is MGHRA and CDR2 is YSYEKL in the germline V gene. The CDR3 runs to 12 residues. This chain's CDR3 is CASSQEMGGQFF. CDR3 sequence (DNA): TGCGCCAGCAGCCAAGAAATGGGGGGACAGTTCTTC.

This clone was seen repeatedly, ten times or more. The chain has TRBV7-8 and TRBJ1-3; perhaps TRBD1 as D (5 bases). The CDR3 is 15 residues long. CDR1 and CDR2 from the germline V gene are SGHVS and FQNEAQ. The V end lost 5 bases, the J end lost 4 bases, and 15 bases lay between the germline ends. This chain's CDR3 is CASSPGPAGGNTIYF. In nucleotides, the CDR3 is TGTGCCAGCAGCCCGGGACCGGCGGGAGGAAACACCATATATTTT.

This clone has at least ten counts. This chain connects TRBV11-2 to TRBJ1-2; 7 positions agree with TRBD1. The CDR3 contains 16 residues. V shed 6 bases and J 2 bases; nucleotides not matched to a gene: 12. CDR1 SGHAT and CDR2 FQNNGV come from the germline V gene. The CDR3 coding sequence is TGTGCCAGCAGATCAATAAGTCAGGGACAGAACTATGGCTACACCTTC. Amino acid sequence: CASRSISQGQNYGYTF.

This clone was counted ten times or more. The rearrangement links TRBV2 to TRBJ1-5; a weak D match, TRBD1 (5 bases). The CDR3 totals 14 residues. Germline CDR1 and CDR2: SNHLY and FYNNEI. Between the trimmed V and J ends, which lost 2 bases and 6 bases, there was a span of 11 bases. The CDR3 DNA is TGTGCCAGCAGTGAAACCAGGGCCCTTCAGCCCCAGCATTTT. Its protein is CASSETRALQPQHF.

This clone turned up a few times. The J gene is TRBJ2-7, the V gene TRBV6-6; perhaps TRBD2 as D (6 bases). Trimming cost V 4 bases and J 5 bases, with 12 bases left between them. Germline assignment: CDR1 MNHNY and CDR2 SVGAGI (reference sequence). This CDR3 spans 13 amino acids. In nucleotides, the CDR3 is TGTGCCAGCAGTTCCGGGACTCCCAACGAGCAGTACTTC. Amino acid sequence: CASSSGTPNEQYF.

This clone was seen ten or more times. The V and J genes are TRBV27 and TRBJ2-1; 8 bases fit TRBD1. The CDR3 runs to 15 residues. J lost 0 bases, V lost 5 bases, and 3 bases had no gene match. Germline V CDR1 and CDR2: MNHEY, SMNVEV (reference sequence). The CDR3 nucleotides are TGTGCCAGCAGTCCCCAGGGGGCCTCCTACAATGAGCAGTTCTTC. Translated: CASSPQGASYNEQFF.